This T cell receptor beta chain was observed in a study of response to subunit inactivated influenza vaccine. The CDR3 runs to 16 residues. CDR1 DFQATT and CDR2 SNEGSKA come from the germline V gene (reference sequence). V trimming: 1 base; J trimming: 2 bases; junction bases outside the gene matches: 5. This clonotype was picked up a small number of times. Its antigen is undetermined. TCRdb fed the RT-PCR reads into MiXCR, producing one record per CDR3 protein. The table has roughly 760,000 distinct CDR3 sequences, approximately 22% seen once; the top ten hold approximately 10%. Regarding the study as a whole: It was suggested by the authors that few new T cells are recruited by each seasonal influenza vaccination.

The receptor was isolated from a man aged 50 to 59 who received an inactivated influenza vaccine. The rearrangement links TRBV20-1 to TRBJ2-7, with TRBD2 identical over 13 bases. The input for sequencing was PBMCs from blood, taken about 5 days after vaccination. The CDR3 reads CSARGPGTSGTYEQYF. The CDR3 nucleotides are TGCAGTGCTAGAGGACCCGGGACTAGCGGGACCTACGAGCAGTACTTC.